A selection of T cell receptor beta chains follows, all from one sample in a study of CD8 T cells in ankylosing spondylitis. Each CDR3 protein is one row after TCRdb ran MiXCR on the 5' RACE reads. The sample includes roughly 670,000 distinct CDR3 sequences, around 17% of them seen just once. The specimen sequenced was blood, either unsorted or a sorted T cell fraction (not recorded which). Receptors originate from a male donor with ankylosing spondylitis. The CDR3 runs from the conserved cysteine through the conserved F or W. The D gene is left open where the match is weak. Where a row states a size, it is once, few, many or the class of an expanded clone; other rows omit it.

J gene	D gene	clone size	V gene	CDR3 protein	CDR3 DNA
TRBJ2-7	NA	NA	TRBV4-1	CASSQDFVETYEQYF	TGCGCCAGCAGCCAAGATTTTGTAGAAACCTACGAGCAGTACTTC
TRBJ1-5	TRBD1	NA	TRBV12-3/TRBV12-4	CASSLRGQSQPQHF	TGTGCCAGCAGTCTCAGGGGGCAGAGTCAGCCCCAGCATTTT
TRBJ2-2	NA	NA	TRBV12-3/TRBV12-4	CASSFKGADTGELFF	TGTGCCAGCAGTTTCAAGGGTGCGGACACCGGGGAGCTGTTTTTT
TRBJ2-1	NA	many	TRBV7-9	CASSSSFNEQFF	TGTGCCAGCAGCTCCTCTTTCAATGAGCAGTTCTTC
TRBJ2-2	NA	NA	TRBV6-5	CASSYSRGRELFF	TGTGCCAGCAGTTACTCTCGGGGGAGGGAGCTGTTTTTT
TRBJ2-3	NA	NA	TRBV6-5	CASSYSLVDTQYF	TGTGCCAGCAGTTACTCTCTAGTGGATACGCAGTATTTT
TRBJ2-7	NA	few	TRBV5-5	CASSGRQGNYEQYF	TGTGCCAGCAGCGGGAGGCAGGGGAACTACGAGCAGTACTTC
TRBJ1-2	NA	NA	TRBV12-3/TRBV12-4	CASRRGTVNYGYTF	TGTGCCAGCAGAAGAGGGACGGTTAACTATGGCTACACCTTC
TRBJ2-7	TRBD1	few	TRBV5-5	CASSLFVTGGYEQYF	TGTGCCAGCAGCTTGTTTGTGACAGGGGGCTACGAGCAGTACTTC
TRBJ1-6	NA	NA	TRBV6-1	CASSRDSSSYNSPLHF	TGTGCCAGCAGCAGGGACTCCAGCTCCTATAATTCACCCCTCCACTTT
TRBJ2-7	NA	NA	TRBV12-5	CASGLGRYGEQYF	TGTGCTAGTGGTTTGGGCCGATATGGCGAGCAGTACTTC
TRBJ2-2	NA	NA	TRBV19	CASSMDENTGELFF	TGTGCCAGTAGTATGGACGAGAACACCGGGGAGCTGTTTTTT
TRBJ2-5	NA	NA	TRBV29-1	CSVAQDPGAAQYF	TGCAGCGTTGCACAGGACCCCGGGGCGGCCCAGTACTTC
TRBJ2-7	NA	NA	TRBV3-1	CASSRRIDYEQYF	TGTGCCAGCAGCCGCCGAATTGACTACGAGCAGTACTTC
TRBJ2-1	NA	NA	TRBV29-1	CSVDPRGSNNEQFF	TGCAGCGTTGACCCTCGGGGATCAAACAATGAGCAGTTCTTC
TRBJ1-6	NA	NA	TRBV20-1	CSARDPTPGILHF	TGCAGTGCTAGAGATCCCACCCCCGGGATACTCCACTTT
TRBJ2-3	NA	few	TRBV29-1	CSVVPSWDTQYF	TGCAGCGTTGTCCCGTCTTGGGATACGCAGTATTTT
TRBJ2-1	NA	NA	TRBV7-9	CASSLALLNEQFF	TGTGCCAGCAGCTTAGCCCTGTTAAATGAGCAGTTCTTC
TRBJ1-5	TRBD1	NA	TRBV20-1	CSAITGGDSNQPQHF	TGCAGTGCTATTACAGGGGGCGATAGCAATCAGCCCCAGCATTTT
TRBJ2-2	NA	few	TRBV20-1	CSAQDSNTGELFF	TGCAGTGCCCAGGACTCCAACACCGGGGAGCTGTTTTTT
TRBJ1-3	NA	NA	TRBV5-1	CASSLASPSSGNTIYF	TGCGCCAGCAGCTTGGCTTCCCCGAGCTCTGGAAACACCATATATTTT
TRBJ2-1	NA	NA	TRBV27	CASSVGTYYNEQFF	TGTGCCAGCAGTGTGGGGACGTATTACAATGAGCAGTTCTTC
TRBJ2-3	NA	NA	TRBV5-1	CASSLADRFTDTQYF	TGCGCCAGCAGCTTGGCCGACAGGTTCACAGATACGCAGTATTTT
TRBJ2-7	TRBD2	few	TRBV12-3/TRBV12-4	CASSRGERGAYEQYF	TGTGCCAGCAGCCGTGGAGAGCGGGGGGCCTACGAGCAGTACTTC
TRBJ2-5	NA	NA	TRBV5-1	CASSYDRTSGETQYF	TGCGCCAGCAGCTACGACCGGACTTCTGGAGAGACCCAGTACTTC
TRBJ2-3	NA	NA	TRBV9	CASSVVTTDTQYF	TGTGCCAGCAGCGTAGTTACGACAGATACGCAGTATTTT
TRBJ2-3	NA	NA	TRBV12-3/TRBV12-4	CASLPGKGADTQYF	TGTGCCAGCCTACCGGGGAAGGGAGCTGATACGCAGTATTTT
TRBJ2-7	TRBD2	NA	TRBV12-3/TRBV12-4	CASSSGLAGGRGNEQYF	TGTGCCAGCAGTTCTGGACTAGCGGGAGGGCGGGGGAACGAGCAGTACTTC
TRBJ1-1	TRBD1	few	TRBV7-8	CASSPGGTGWDTEAFF	TGTGCCAGCAGCCCTGGGGGGACAGGGTGGGACACTGAAGCTTTCTTT
TRBJ2-3	NA	few	TRBV5-1	CASSLRQGKNAQTDTQYF	TGCGCCAGCAGCTTGAGGCAGGGGAAAAACGCGCAGACAGATACGCAGTATTTT
TRBJ2-5	TRBD2	few	TRBV20-1	CSARAYGLAGAHQETQYF	TGCAGTGCTAGAGCCTACGGACTAGCGGGAGCCCACCAAGAGACCCAGTACTTC
TRBJ2-3	TRBD1	NA	TRBV4-2	CASSQGQGGATDTQYF	TGTGCCAGCAGCCAAGGACAGGGGGGAGCCACAGATACGCAGTATTTT
TRBJ2-7	NA	NA	TRBV7-9	CASSDQLTSSYEQYF	TGTGCCAGCAGCGATCAGCTTACTAGCTCCTACGAGCAGTACTTC
TRBJ2-5	NA	NA	TRBV7-2	CASSLTPGGQETQYF	TGTGCCAGCAGCTTGACCCCTGGCGGGCAAGAGACCCAGTACTTC
TRBJ2-1	TRBD2	NA	TRBV29-1	CSVEEGLAGGGNEQFF	TGCAGCGTTGAAGAGGGGCTAGCGGGAGGGGGGAATGAGCAGTTCTTC